This T cell receptor beta chain was obtained from a study of blood T cell repertoires in COVID-19. Across the whole study: The United States, Italy and Spain were the sources of the acute and convalescent COVID-19 samples. T cells, B-cell-depleted T cells, or PBMCs supplied cDNA or gDNA.

J gave up 8 bases and V 0 bases, and 7 bases lay outside the gene matches. The CDR3 covers 15 residues. CDR1 is SGDLS and CDR2 is YYNGEE in the germline V gene. Authors' analysis steps: Estimated nucleated cell counts came from reference gene primer amplification. Method: immunoSEQ multiplex PCR; TCRdb's copy keeps in-frame clones and lacks some. V, J and clone size derive from that table, while D and trimming were established from the DNA sequence. Here the sample spans over 250,000 clones, 65% to 90% being singletons. A Seattle source enrolled patients during active infection and followed them longitudinally.

The sequence came from a woman in her sixties or seventies with COVID-19, enrolled during active disease. The chain links TRBV9 to TRBJ1-4, with 7 bases identical to TRBD1. Sequencing input: peripheral blood. CDR3 nucleotides: TGTGCCAGCAGCGTAGCGGCAGGGGGTAGCGAAAAACTGTTTTTT. Protein: CASSVAAGGSEKLFF. Full variable domain (rest looked up from reference TRBV9 and TRBJ1-4): DSGVTQTPKHLITATGQRVTLRCSPRSGDLSVYWYQQSLDQGLQFLIQYYNGEERAKGNILERFSAQQFPDLHSELNLSSLELGDSALYFCASSVAAGGSEKLFFGSGTQLSVL.